What follows is one TCR beta chain and its context. The antigen is not known. The mixed lymphocyte reaction cells were cocultured at 37°C for six to seven days. The data are from a study of siplizumab effects on memory and regulatory T cells. The CDR3 extends over 14 amino acids. The ends were cut back, 5 bases at V and 0 bases at J, with 10 bases in the middle. Germline CDR1 ENHRY, CDR2 SYGVKD. Clones were sequenced by immunoSEQ multiplex PCR, and TCRdb holds only the in-frame ones, with some missing. The table has roughly 11,000 clones, about 44% seen once; the top ten hold approximately 40%. This receptor was obtained from a human donor in good health; the cells came from an allogeneic mixed lymphocyte reaction. Some clones in this sample may be carry-over from other donors' samples. The V and J genes are TRBV10-3 and TRBJ1-1; D is unresolved. Source material: CFSE-low (dividing) CD8+ T cells sorted from an allogeneic mixed lymphocyte reaction. The CDR3 DNA is TGTGCCATCAGTCCCCAGGAGCTGAACACTGAAGCTTTCTTT. Translating it yields CAISPQELNTEAFF.